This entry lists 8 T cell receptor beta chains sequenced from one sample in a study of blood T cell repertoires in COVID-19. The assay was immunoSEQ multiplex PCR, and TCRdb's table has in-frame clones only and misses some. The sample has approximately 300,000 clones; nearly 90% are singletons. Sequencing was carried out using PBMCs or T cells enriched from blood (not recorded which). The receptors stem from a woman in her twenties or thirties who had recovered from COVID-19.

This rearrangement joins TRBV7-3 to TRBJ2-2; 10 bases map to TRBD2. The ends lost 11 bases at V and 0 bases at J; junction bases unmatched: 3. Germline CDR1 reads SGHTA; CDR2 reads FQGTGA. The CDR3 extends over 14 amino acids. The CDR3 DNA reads TGTGCCTCCAGCGGGGGGGCGAACACCGGGGAGCTGTTTTTT. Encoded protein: CASSGGANTGELFF.

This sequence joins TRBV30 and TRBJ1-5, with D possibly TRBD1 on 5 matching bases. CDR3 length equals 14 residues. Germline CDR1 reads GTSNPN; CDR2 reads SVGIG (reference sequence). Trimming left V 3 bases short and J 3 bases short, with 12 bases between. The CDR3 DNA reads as TGTGCCTGGAGCAGGGTTTCGGACAATCAGCCCCAGCATTTT. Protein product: CAWSRVSDNQPQHF.

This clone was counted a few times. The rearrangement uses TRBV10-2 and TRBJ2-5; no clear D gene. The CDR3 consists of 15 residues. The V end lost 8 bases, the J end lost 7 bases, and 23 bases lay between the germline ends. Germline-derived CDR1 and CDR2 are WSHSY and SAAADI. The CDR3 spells CASVDSTESSWTQYF. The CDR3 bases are TGCGCCAGCGTTGACTCGACCGAATCGAGCTGGACCCAGTACTTC.

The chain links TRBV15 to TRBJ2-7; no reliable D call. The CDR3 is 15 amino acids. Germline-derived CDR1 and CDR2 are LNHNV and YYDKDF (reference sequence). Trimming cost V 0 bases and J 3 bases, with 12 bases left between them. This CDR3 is CATSRDRVASYEQYF. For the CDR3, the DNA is TGTGCCACCAGCAGAGATCGGGTGGCCAGCTACGAGCAGTACTTC.

CDR3 nucleotides: TGTGCCTGGAGTGTGGGGCTAGCGGGGCAAACGCAGTATTTT. This encodes CAWSVGLAGQTQYF. The chain links TRBV30 to TRBJ2-3, with 9 bases that match TRBD2. The J segment lost 9 bases and the V segment lost 0 bases, leaving 7 bases of the junction unmatched. Germline lookup yields CDR1 GTSNPN and CDR2 SVGIG (reference sequence). CDR3 length equals 14 residues.

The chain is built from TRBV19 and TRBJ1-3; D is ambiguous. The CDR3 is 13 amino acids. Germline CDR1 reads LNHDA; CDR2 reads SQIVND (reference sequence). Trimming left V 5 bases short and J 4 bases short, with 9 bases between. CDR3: CASSERSGNTIYF. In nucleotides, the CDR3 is TGTGCCAGTAGTGAGAGGTCCGGAAACACCATATATTTT.

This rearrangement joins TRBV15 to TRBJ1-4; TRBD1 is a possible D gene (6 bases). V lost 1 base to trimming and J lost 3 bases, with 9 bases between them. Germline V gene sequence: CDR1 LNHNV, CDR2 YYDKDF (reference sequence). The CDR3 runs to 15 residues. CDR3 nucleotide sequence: TGTGCCACCAGCAGAGTCAGGGGTCCTAATGAAAAACTGTTTTTT. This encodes CATSRVRGPNEKLFF.

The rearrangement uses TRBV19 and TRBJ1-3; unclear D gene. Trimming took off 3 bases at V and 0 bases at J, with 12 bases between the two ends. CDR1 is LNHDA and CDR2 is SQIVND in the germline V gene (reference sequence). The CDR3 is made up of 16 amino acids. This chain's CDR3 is CASSIGGTNSGNTIYF. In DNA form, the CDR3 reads TGTGCCAGTAGTATCGGCGGAACTAACTCTGGAAACACCATATATTTT.